These T cell receptor beta chains were read from a single sample in a study of beta chain features in type 1 diabetes. Clones were sequenced by immunoSEQ multiplex PCR, and TCRdb holds only the in-frame ones, with some missing. The data hold 450,000 to 600,000 clones, with around 28% observed a single time. The sequenced material came from naive CD4+ T cells from blood. The receptors come from a young man in good health. The CDR3 runs from the conserved cysteine through the conserved F or W. The D gene is left open where the match is weak. Some rows have no size entry. The others give once, few or many, or a class for an expanded clone.

NA	16	TRBV30	TRBJ2-1	TRBD2	CAWSLYSGRAGYEQFF	TGTGCCTGGAGTCTTTATAGCGGGAGGGCCGGGTATGAGCAGTTCTTC
few	16	TRBV5-1	TRBJ1-5	NA	CASSFGPMRPNQPQHF	TGCGCCAGCAGCTTCGGACCGATGCGTCCTAATCAGCCCCAGCATTTT
NA	13	TRBV2	TRBJ2-2	NA	CASSEDRPGELFF	TGTGCCAGCAGTGAAGATAGGCCCGGGGAGCTGTTTTTT
NA	11	TRBV28	TRBJ2-7	NA	CGVGSSYEQYF	TGTGGTGTGGGGAGCTCCTACGAGCAGTACTTC
NA	14	TRBV30	TRBJ2-1	TRBD1	CAWRDRGSYNEQFF	TGTGCCTGGAGAGACAGGGGGTCCTACAATGAGCAGTTCTTC
NA	15	TRBV19	TRBJ1-5	NA	CASSRGFGYNQPQHF	TGTGCCAGCAGCCGCGGCTTCGGTTACAATCAGCCCCAGCATTTT
NA	16	TRBV28	TRBJ2-1	TRBD1	CASRLGTVPSEDEQFF	TGTGCCAGCAGGCTCGGGACAGTCCCCTCAGAGGATGAGCAGTTCTTC
NA	14	TRBV4-1	TRBJ2-5	NA	CASSQDEGRETQYF	TGCGCCAGCAGCCAAGATGAGGGACGAGAGACCCAGTACTTC
few	15	TRBV4-2	TRBJ2-1	TRBD2	CASSQAGLAYNEQFF	TGTGCCAGCAGCCAAGCGGGACTAGCCTACAATGAGCAGTTCTTC
few	17	TRBV10-3	TRBJ2-1	NA	CAISVPPQGSSYNEQFF	TGTGCCATCAGTGTCCCCCCACAGGGTAGCTCCTACAATGAGCAGTTCTTC
few	13	TRBV30	TRBJ2-1	NA	CAWSAGTYNEQFF	TGTGCCTGGAGTGCAGGGACCTACAATGAGCAGTTCTTC
NA	15	TRBV30	TRBJ2-5	NA	CAWSVLGPPGETQYF	TGTGCCTGGAGTGTATTGGGGCCCCCCGGCGAGACCCAGTACTTC
once	13	TRBV30	TRBJ1-5	NA	CAWAQENNQPQHF	TGTGCCTGGGCCCAGGAGAACAATCAGCCCCAGCATTTT
few	15	TRBV29-1	TRBJ1-1	TRBD1	CSVEDLRDRNTEAFF	TGCAGCGTTGAAGATCTCCGGGACAGGAACACTGAAGCTTTCTTT
NA	19	TRBV23-1	TRBJ2-7	NA	CASSPSDRPSWGVSYEQYF	TGCGCCAGCAGCCCTTCGGACAGGCCCTCCTGGGGGGTTTCCTACGAGCAGTACTTC
NA	15	TRBV15	TRBJ2-7	NA	CATSRELRVNYEQYF	TGTGCCACCAGCAGAGAACTAAGGGTCAATTACGAGCAGTACTTC
NA	15	TRBV6-1	TRBJ1-5	NA	CASRETGYSNQPQHF	TGTGCCAGCAGAGAGACAGGTTATAGCAATCAGCCCCAGCATTTT
few	14	TRBV15	TRBJ2-7	TRBD1	CATSRRQGPHEQYF	TGTGCCACCAGCAGGCGACAGGGACCCCACGAGCAGTACTTC
NA	12	TRBV30	TRBJ1-1	TRBD1	CAWSQGAAEAFF	TGTGCCTGGTCCCAGGGGGCTGCTGAAGCTTTCTTT
few	15	TRBV14	TRBJ2-5	NA	CASSQEATGRETQYF	TGTGCCAGCAGCCAAGAGGCGACGGGACGGGAGACCCAGTACTTC
NA	16	TRBV19	TRBJ1-3	NA	CASSIWAEGSGNTIYF	TGTGCCAGTAGTATCTGGGCAGAAGGCTCTGGAAACACCATATATTTT
few	13	TRBV18	TRBJ2-7	TRBD2	CASGGDRGYEQYF	TGTGCCAGCGGGGGGGACCGCGGCTACGAGCAGTACTTC
NA	16	TRBV7-9	TRBJ1-4	NA	CASSLVAAAYNEKLFF	TGTGCCAGCAGCTTAGTCGCGGCTGCCTATAATGAAAAACTGTTTTTT
few	13	TRBV30	TRBJ2-1	NA	CAWTKSSYNEQFF	TGTGCCTGGACCAAGAGCTCCTACAATGAGCAGTTCTTC
NA	13	TRBV9	TRBJ2-5	NA	CASSVGRLGTQYF	TGTGCCAGCAGCGTGGGCAGGTTGGGAACCCAGTACTTC
once	17	TRBV9	TRBJ2-5	TRBD1	CASSVALTRDREETQYF	TGTGCCAGCAGCGTAGCCCTAACCCGGGACAGGGAAGAGACCCAGTACTTC